Here is one T cell receptor (beta chain) with its context. It has no known antigen specificity. Base-call qualities are not available, and no considerably larger clone is one nucleotide away. The data are from a study of blood T cell repertoires in COVID-19 (dated by TCRdb to between 2020 and 2021). With regard to the full study: Samples from collaborators originated in the United States, Italy and Spain and spanned both the acute and convalescent phases of COVID-19. The repertoires were released in a freely available public database meant as a resource for research on the immune response to SARS-CoV-2. The sample metadata nearly always contained a de-identified subject ID, COVID-19 status, age in years and sex. Where available, HLA class I and class II types were taken from metadata supplied by the sample provider and were not determined by assay-based typing. The prospective study material was composed of cDNA or gDNA derived from T cells, B-cell-depleted T cells, or PBMCs. The samples were drawn from the first 160 participants of the ongoing ImmuneRACE study and from under 1,500 subjects provided by 6 global collaborators. Deeply sampled blood TCRbeta repertoires from subjects exposed to, actively infected with, or recovered from COVID-19 were included in the dataset. Beyond this particular receptor, the publication reports: The quantity of clinical and demographic metadata differed by source and by participant and was supplied without curation.

TCRbeta CDR3 regions were amplified from genomic DNA using the immunoSEQ Assay, a bias-controlled multiplex PCR. The original pipeline was this. The number of nucleated cells in each sample was estimated from the amplification of reference gene primers within the assay. Sequence reads were collapsed and filtered to measure the absolute abundance of every unique TCRbeta CDR3 rearrangement. Productive Simpson clonality was computed per sample as the square root of Simpson's diversity index over productive rearrangements. The table was pulled from immuneACCESS by TCRdb, which kept in-frame rearrangements only. Such tables lose some clones; where checked, under half of the loss comes from unresolved V genes, and the rest has no known cause. Clone size and V and J calls were adopted from that table, with D and trimming inferred from the DNA. Across this sample there are 100,000 to 110,000 clones, with 90% to 95% seen only once. About 1.9% of the sample lies in the top ten.

Each collaborating institution followed its own protocols to collect whole blood in K2EDTA tubes. For TCRbeta analysis, collaborators shipped samples as frozen whole blood, isolated PBMCs, or DNA extracted from either of those sample types. CDR1 and CDR2 (LNHDA, SQIVND) derive from the germline V gene (reference sequence). From V the trimming removes 5 bases and from J it removes 8 bases, while the gene matches leave 4 bases of the junction unaccounted for. Measured from the cysteine to the phenylalanine, the CDR3 is 12 residues long. Only the CDR3 portion is preserved as DNA: 36 bases, with reading frame beginning at the first base.

The rearrangement joined TRBV19 to TRBJ1-2, and 8 bases in between align with TRBD1. The receptor comes from a man aged 50-60 years with active COVID-19. Specimen: peripheral blood. The CDR3 reads as follows: CASSQGARGYTF. At the DNA level, the sequence is TGTGCCAGTAGTCAGGGGGCGAGGGGCTACACCTTC.